Shown below are 31 T cell receptor beta chains from a single sample sequenced in a study of blood T cell repertoires in COVID-19 (dated by TCRdb to 2019 to 2021). The library was obtained by the immunoSEQ multiplex PCR assay. Drawn from immuneACCESS, this table holds only the in-frame rearrangements with V and J called that TCRdb kept. Clones are partly lost; checked studies trace under half to an unresolved V gene and leave the rest unexplained. The sample includes around 77,000 clones, with 75% to 90% observed a single time. In total, the top ten clones hold 4% to 5.5% of the sample. Input material: peripheral blood. The receptor source for this set is a man aged 80 or over with acute or convalescent COVID-19.

This chain connects TRBV19 to TRBJ1-5; 10 bases align to TRBD1. CDR1 and CDR2 (germline): LNHDA, SQIVND (reference sequence). The junction had 8 bases not matched to a gene; V was cut back by 8 bases and J by 1 base. The CDR3 consists of 16 residues. The CDR3, as DNA: TGTGCCAGTCAAAAAGGGACAGGGGAAAGCAATCAGCCCCAGCATTTT. It codes for CASQKGTGESNQPQHF.

V gene TRBV6-4 combines with J gene TRBJ2-1; a possible D gene is TRBD1 (6 bases). Germline loops: CDR1 MRHNA, CDR2 SNTAGT. With 3 bases removed from V and 1 base from J, the gap between germline ends came to 13 bases. The CDR3 is 16 amino acids. CDR3 protein: CASSDRGTWSYNEQFF. The DNA for the CDR3 is TGTGCCAGCAGTGATAGGGGGACCTGGTCCTACAATGAGCAGTTCTTC.

The V and J genes are TRBV19 and TRBJ2-1, with 15 bases matching TRBD2. Germline V CDR1 and CDR2: LNHDA, SQIVND (reference sequence). Trimming took 3 bases from V and 9 from J; bases not matched to a gene: 6. This CDR3 comprises 16 residues. CDR3 in amino acids: CASSMGLAGGFGEQFF. CDR3 DNA: TGTGCCAGTAGTATGGGACTAGCGGGGGGTTTTGGTGAGCAGTTCTTC.

The chain has TRBV9 and TRBJ2-3, with no clear D. V lost 4 bases to trimming and J lost 6 bases, with 12 bases between them. The CDR3 has 13 residues. Germline CDR1 and CDR2: SGDLS and YYNGEE. Here the CDR3 DNA reads TGTGCCAGCAGCTCCCTCGCGCGGGATACGCAGTATTTT. It codes for CASSSLARDTQYF.

The CDR3 DNA sequence: TGTGCCAGCAGCTCTAGACTAGCGGGAGCGGCCGGGGAGCTGTTTTTT. Amino acids: CASSSRLAGAAGELFF. The chain employs TRBV11-2 and TRBJ2-2; TRBD2 matches at 12 bases. V was pared by 4 bases and J by 6 bases, with 6 bases of the junction left unmatched. Germline-derived CDR1 and CDR2 are SGHAT and FQNNGV. This CDR3 has 16 amino acids.

This clone was counted only a few times. DNA for the CDR3: TGCAGCGTTGAGGGACAGGTTGGGAACATTCAGTACTTC. Translation gives CSVEGQVGNIQYF. V and J are TRBV29-1 and TRBJ2-4; 8 bases are shared with TRBD1. The trim removed 3 bases at V and 7 bases at J, leaving 5 bases unmatched. This CDR3 region has 13 residues. In germline, CDR1 is SQVTM, CDR2 ANQGSEA.

This clone was counted a single time. The rearrangement links TRBV20-1 to TRBJ2-3; 8 positions agree with TRBD1. The CDR3 is made up of 16 amino acids. The V gene's germline CDR1 is DFQATT and CDR2 SNEGSKA (reference sequence). V lost 3 bases and J lost 2; bases outside the gene matches: 10. The CDR3 region has the DNA TGCAGTGCTAGTTCGGTCACAGGGGGTGTCACAGATACGCAGTATTTT. As protein: CSASSVTGGVTDTQYF.

The J gene is TRBJ2-3, the V gene TRBV3-1 (or the pseudogene TRBV3-2); D ambiguous. V shed 1 base and J shed 3 bases, with 5 bases lying between them. Germline CDR1 LGHDT, CDR2 YNNKEL (reference sequence). The CDR3 contains 13 residues. DNA of the CDR3: TGTGCCAGCAGCCAAGGCAGAACAGATACGCAGTATTTT. This codes for CASSQGRTDTQYF.

The rearrangement joins TRBV7-9 to TRBJ2-7, with D possibly being TRBD2 (6 bases). CDR3 length: 17 amino acids. CDR1 and CDR2 (germline): SEHNR, FQNEAQ (reference sequence). The V and J ends lost 1 base and 3 bases respectively, with 19 bases between them. The CDR3 DNA reads as TGTGCCAGCAGCTTAGATATAGGGACCCGCGGGAACTACGAGCAGTACTTC. This translates into CASSLDIGTRGNYEQYF.

The rearrangement links TRBV6-2 or TRBV6-3 to TRBJ2-3; 7 bases agree with TRBD2. The ends lost 2 bases at V and 2 bases at J; junction bases unmatched: 7. Per the germline V gene, CDR1 is MNHEY and CDR2 is SVGEGT. The CDR3 consists of 16 residues. The DNA of the CDR3 is TGTGCCAGCAGTTACGGGGATAGCGGGTCCACAGATACGCAGTATTTT. As protein: CASSYGDSGSTDTQYF.

The J gene is TRBJ2-1, the V gene TRBV6-1, with 8 bases that match TRBD1. The CDR3 is 16 residues long. CDR1 and CDR2 from the germline V gene are MNHNS and SASEGT. J lost 2 bases, V lost 4 bases, and 7 bases had no gene match. CDR3 nucleotides: TGTGCCAGCAGTGGCCGAACAGGGGGGACCTACAATGAGCAGTTCTTC. Its translation: CASSGRTGGTYNEQFF.

The V call is TRBV11-2, the J call TRBJ2-5; 14 bases match TRBD2. The CDR3 runs to 19 residues. The germline CDR1 and CDR2 sequences are SGHAT and FQNNGV. V lost 3 bases and J lost 2; bases outside the gene matches: 11. The CDR3 DNA reads as TGTGCCAGCAGCTTCCTAGGACTAGCGGGGGGCTCCCCACAAGAGACCCAGTACTTC. Translation: CASSFLGLAGGSPQETQYF.

V is TRBV7-2 and J is TRBJ2-7, with 11 bases aligning to TRBD2. The CDR3 loop spans 15 amino acids. Germline V gene lookup returns CDR1 SGHTA and CDR2 FQGNSA. V lost 2 bases and J lost 3; bases outside the gene matches: 3. CDR3: CASSLRTSGLYEQYF. DNA for the CDR3: TGTGCCAGCAGCTTACGGACTAGCGGGCTCTACGAGCAGTACTTC. Together with reference TRBV7-2 and TRBJ2-7, the CDR3 gives the full variable domain: GAGVSQSPSNKVTEKGKDVELRCDPISGHTALYWYRQSLGQGLEFLIYFQGNSAPDKSGLPSDRFSAERTGGSVSTLTIQRTQQEDSAVYLCASSLRTSGLYEQYFGPGTRLTVT.

This clone was counted only a few times. The chain carries TRBV9 and TRBJ2-2, with D perhaps matching TRBD1 (6 bases). V dropped 0 bases and J dropped 6 bases, with 6 bases sitting between them. The CDR3 is 13 residues long. The germline CDR1 and CDR2 sequences are SGDLS and YYNGEE. Here the CDR3 DNA reads TGTGCCAGCAGCGTAGGGACAGCCGGGGAGCTGTTTTTT. Protein product: CASSVGTAGELFF. Drawing the rest from reference TRBV9 and TRBJ2-2, the complete variable domain is DSGVTQTPKHLITATGQRVTLRCSPRSGDLSVYWYQQSLDQGLQFLIQYYNGEERAKGNILERFSAQQFPDLHSELNLSSLELGDSALYFCASSVGTAGELFFGEGSRLTVL.

The gene calls are TRBV20-1 and TRBJ2-1, with D possibly matching TRBD1 (5 bases). Germline V lookup: CDR1 DFQATT, CDR2 SNEGSKA (reference sequence). Trimming took 3 bases from V and 6 from J, leaving 12 bases between them. This CDR3 has 13 amino acids. CDR3 bases: TGCAGTGCTAGTGGACATTCATCCAATGAGCAGTTCTTC. It codes for CSASGHSSNEQFF.

This sequence joins TRBV9 and TRBJ2-1, with 7 bases lining up with TRBD2. The CDR3 is 15 residues long. Trimming at V came to 0 bases and at J to 1 base, leaving 1 base not matched to a gene. CDR1 is SGDLS, CDR2 YYNGEE, per germline. The CDR3, as DNA: TGTGCCAGCAGCGTAGCGCGGGAGTCCTACAATGAGCAGTTCTTC. This translates into CASSVARESYNEQFF.

This chain uses TRBV6-5 with TRBJ2-7; 13 bases agree with TRBD2. The CDR3 sequence is 13 residues long. Germline trimming cut 11 bases from V and 6 bases from J; bases unmatched to any gene: 7. Germline CDR1 MNHEY, CDR2 SVGAGI. CDR3 sequence: CAVGLAGAPEQYF. CDR3 sequence (DNA): TGTGCCGTCGGACTAGCGGGAGCCCCCGAGCAGTACTTC.

This clone was observed a single time. The chain carries TRBV10-3 and TRBJ1-6; 8 bases map to TRBD1. This CDR3 has 16 residues. Germline V gives CDR1 ENHRY, CDR2 SYGVKD. Germline trimming cut 3 bases from V and 12 bases from J; bases unmatched to any gene: 13. This CDR3 reads CAISEPPPQGGGPLHF. CDR3 nucleotides: TGTGCCATCAGTGAACCCCCCCCACAGGGGGGAGGACCCCTCCACTTT.

CDR3 residues: CASSVVGPGQGLNQPQHF. The CDR3 region has the DNA TGTGCCAGCAGTGTAGTCGGACCGGGACAGGGACTGAATCAGCCCCAGCATTTT. This chain uses TRBV6-4 with TRBJ1-5; 9 bases map to TRBD1. The CDR3 has 18 amino acids. CDR1 MRHNA and CDR2 SNTAGT come from the germline V gene. V lost 4 bases and J lost 4; bases outside the gene matches: 14.

This clone was seen only once. The V and J genes are TRBV7-2 and TRBJ2-1, with a possible D match to TRBD1 (5 bases). V was shortened by 1 base and J by 6 bases, with 16 bases between the two germline ends. Germline lookup yields CDR1 SGHTA and CDR2 FQGNSA. The CDR3 has 16 amino acids. CDR3 residues: CASSLVTAARANEQFF. The CDR3 DNA is TGTGCCAGCAGCTTAGTGACAGCCGCTCGGGCCAATGAGCAGTTCTTC.

This chain uses TRBV7-2 with TRBJ1-4, with D possibly being TRBD1 (6 bases). Per the germline V gene, CDR1 is SGHTA and CDR2 is FQGNSA. Trimming took off 5 bases at V and 1 base at J, with 11 bases between the two ends. This CDR3 is 15 amino acids long. As DNA, the CDR3 is TGTGCCAGCAGCAAGGGGGAGGGAACTAATGAAAAACTGTTTTTT. Its protein product is CASSKGEGTNEKLFF.

The rearrangement joins TRBV6-5 to TRBJ1-5, with TRBD1 matching over 8 bases. Germline CDR1 and CDR2: MNHEY and SVGAGI. V gave up 6 bases and J gave up 4 bases; unmatched junction bases: 8. This CDR3 comprises 15 residues. The CDR3 sequence is CASSIQGAPNQPQHF. DNA for the CDR3: TGTGCCAGCAGCATCCAGGGGGCGCCTAATCAGCCCCAGCATTTT.

V gene TRBV6-5 combines with J gene TRBJ1-2; 7 bases agree with TRBD1. The CDR3 runs to 14 residues. Unmatched junction bases numbered 8, after V lost 6 bases and J lost 4 bases. The germline gives CDR1 MNHEY, CDR2 SVGAGI. Here the CDR3 DNA reads TGTGCCAGCAGGGCTAGGCGACAGGGCTATGGCTACACCTTC. This encodes CASRARRQGYGYTF.

The V gene is TRBV6-5, the J gene TRBJ2-1, with 15 bases that match TRBD2. Losses at the gene ends were 8 bases for V and 7 bases for J; bases not matched to a gene: 3. Per the germline V gene, CDR1 is MNHEY and CDR2 is SVGAGI. This CDR3 comprises 14 residues. The CDR3 reads CASGLAGGPNEQFF. CDR3 in DNA: TGTGCCAGCGGACTAGCGGGAGGGCCAAATGAGCAGTTCTTC.

The chain recombines TRBV6-5 with TRBJ1-2; 10 bases align to TRBD1. V trimming: 6 bases; J trimming: 4 bases; junction bases outside the gene matches: 8. Germline V gene lookup returns CDR1 MNHEY and CDR2 SVGAGI. There are 15 residues in the CDR3. DNA of the CDR3: TGTGCCAGCAGGAAAGGACAGGGGGAAATCTATGGCTACACCTTC. Its protein product is CASRKGQGEIYGYTF.

The rearrangement uses TRBV7-2 and TRBJ2-1, with 11 nucleotides matching TRBD1. Germline CDR1 and CDR2: SGHTA and FQGNSA. This CDR3 contains 14 residues. The ends lost 5 bases at V and 9 bases at J; junction bases unmatched: 6. CDR3 DNA sequence: TGTGCCAGCAGCCTGGACAGGGGGCGAGGTGAGCAGTTCTTC. This sequence encodes CASSLDRGRGEQFF.

This chain's CDR3 is CASTPMDDIDGYTF. CDR3 bases: TGTGCCAGCACCCCAATGGATGACATTGATGGCTACACCTTC. V usage is TRBV6-2 or TRBV6-3 and J usage is TRBJ1-2; no firm D call. The germline V and J ends were trimmed by 7 bases and 6 bases, with 18 bases remaining between them. This CDR3 has 14 residues. Germline assignment: CDR1 MNHEY and CDR2 SVGEGT.

CDR3 amino acids: CASSISLTATGEQYF. CDR3 nucleotides: TGTGCCAGTAGTATCTCCCTGACAGCAACCGGCGAGCAGTACTTC. The gene calls are TRBV19 and TRBJ2-7, with a weak D call TRBD1 (5 bases). This CDR3 has 15 residues. V lost 3 bases, J lost 6 bases, and 18 bases lay in between. From germline, CDR1 is LNHDA and CDR2 SQIVND (reference sequence).

This chain connects TRBV7-9 to TRBJ2-2; 7 bases agree with TRBD1. Trimming removed 5 bases from V and 4 bases from J; junction bases left unmatched: 1. The germline V gene encodes CDR1 SEHNR and CDR2 FQNEAQ (reference sequence). The CDR3 has 13 amino acids. CDR3 amino acids: CASSPGGTGELFF. The DNA for the CDR3 is TGTGCCAGCAGCCCAGGGGGCACCGGGGAGCTGTTTTTT.

This rearrangement joins TRBV27 to TRBJ2-6; D might be TRBD1 (5 bases). Germline V gives CDR1 MNHEY, CDR2 SMNVEV (reference sequence). The CDR3 covers 20 residues. Trimming removed 1 base at V and 0 bases at J, with 19 bases between. CDR3 region: CASSLYPSTDPHSGANVLTF. In DNA, the CDR3 is TGTGCCAGCAGTTTATACCCCTCGACAGACCCCCACTCTGGGGCCAACGTCCTGACTTTC.

The chain employs TRBV21-1 and TRBJ1-5; the table's TRBD1 call for D was not verified on the DNA. TRBV21-1 is deemed a pseudogene. The CDR3 contains 17 residues. CDR3 amino acids: CASSYRTGGLSNQPQHF. DNA of the CDR3: TGTGCCAGCAGCTACCGAACAGGGGGACTTAGCAATCAGCCCCAGCATTTT.